The 16 T cell receptor beta chains reported below all come from one sample, sequenced in a study of blood T cell repertoires in COVID-19. Sequencing used immunoSEQ multiplex PCR; TCRdb keeps in-frame clones, though not all of them. The sample consists of around 92,000 clones, roughly 86% of them appearing once. The sequenced sample was peripheral blood. These receptor sequences come from a human donor in a cohort sampled during active COVID-19.

This chain links TRBV2 with TRBJ2-1; 7 bases are a match to TRBD1. With 4 bases clipped from V and 9 bases from J, the junction kept 15 bases outside the gene matches. Germline values: CDR1 SNHLY, CDR2 FYNNEI. This CDR3 is 16 amino acids long. The CDR3 is CASSAIAGTAGGEQFF. The CDR3 bases are TGTGCCAGCAGTGCAATTGCCGGGACAGCAGGCGGTGAGCAGTTCTTC.

The V call is TRBV7-2, the J call TRBJ1-3; D uncertain. The CDR3 has 13 amino acids. The germline V gene has CDR1 SGHTA and CDR2 FQGNSA. Trimming took off 5 bases at V and 8 bases at J, with 13 bases between the two ends. CDR3 sequence reads: CASSHGGSDTIYF. CDR3 DNA sequence: TGTGCCAGCAGCCATGGAGGGTCAGACACCATATATTTT. The full variable domain, in which reference TRBV7-2 and TRBJ1-3 provide the parts outside the CDR3, is GAGVSQSPSNKVTEKGKDVELRCDPISGHTALYWYRQSLGQGLEFLIYFQGNSAPDKSGLPSDRFSAERTGGSVSTLTIQRTQQEDSAVYLCASSHGGSDTIYFGEGSWLTVV.

The V call is TRBV11-1, the J call TRBJ2-2; D might be TRBD2 (6 bases). The CDR3 contains 13 residues. Germline loops: CDR1 SGHAT, CDR2 FQDESV (reference sequence). V was clipped by 3 bases and J by 6 bases, with 8 bases between them. CDR3: CASSFGTSGELFF. In DNA form, the CDR3 reads TGTGCCAGCAGCTTCGGGACTTCCGGGGAGCTGTTTTTT.

This chain uses TRBV11-2 with TRBJ1-1; the D gene is possibly TRBD1 (5 bases). The CDR3 extends over 14 amino acids. Germline lookup yields CDR1 SGHAT and CDR2 FQNNGV. The V gene lost 1 base and the J gene lost 2 bases, with 8 bases spanning the gap. CDR3 region: CASSLVDRNTEAFF. The CDR3 nucleotides read TGTGCCAGCAGCTTAGTTGACAGAAACACTGAAGCTTTCTTT.

The genes are TRBV3-1 (or the pseudogene TRBV3-2) and TRBJ2-7; 10 bases match TRBD1. CDR3 length: 14 amino acids. Germline CDR1 is LGHDT and CDR2 is YNNKEL (reference sequence). With V trimmed by 3 bases and J by 7 bases, 6 bases remained unmatched. In nucleotides, the CDR3 is TGTGCCAGCAGCCATCAACGGGACAGGGGAGAGCAGTACTTC. Residues: CASSHQRDRGEQYF.

V gene TRBV7-2 combines with J gene TRBJ2-7; D gene unclear. The germline V and J ends were trimmed by 1 base and 1 base, with 5 bases remaining between them. Germline lookup yields CDR1 SGHTA and CDR2 FQGNSA. The CDR3 contains 13 residues. CDR3 loop: CASSLDASYEQYF. Here the CDR3 DNA reads TGTGCCAGCAGCTTAGACGCGTCCTACGAGCAGTACTTC.

The CDR3 nucleotides are TGCGCCAGACCCGGGACTCGGTACGAAAAACTGTTTTTT. As protein: CARPGTRYEKLFF. V and J are TRBV5-1 and TRBJ1-4; D is possibly TRBD1 (5 bases). The germline V gene encodes CDR1 SGHRS and CDR2 YFSETQ. The CDR3 runs 13 residues. Trimming pared 8 bases from V and 8 bases from J, leaving 16 bases between.

The gene calls are TRBV6-5 and TRBJ1-2, with TRBD1 matching 11 bases. Germline loops: CDR1 MNHEY, CDR2 SVGAGI. After removal of 6 bases from V and 8 bases from J, the junction contained 11 bases not matched to a gene. The CDR3 is 15 amino acids. Written as DNA, the CDR3 is TGTGCCAGCAGCCCCCGTGGACAGGGGGCGCAAGGCTACACCTTC. Protein: CASSPRGQGAQGYTF.

This rearrangement joins TRBV7-8 to TRBJ2-3, with TRBD2 identical over 12 bases. Germline values: CDR1 SGHVS, CDR2 FQNEAQ. CDR3 length: 16 amino acids. Trimming cost V 1 base and J 5 bases; bases outside gene matches: 4. The CDR3 region is CASSLGLAGGEDTQYF. The CDR3 DNA is TGTGCCAGCAGCTTAGGCCTAGCGGGGGGGGAAGATACGCAGTATTTT.

The V and J genes are TRBV19 and TRBJ2-2, with a weak D call TRBD2 (6 bases). V was pared by 1 base and J by 4 bases, with 10 bases between. Germline V gene sequence: CDR1 LNHDA, CDR2 SQIVND (reference sequence). CDR3 length: 15 residues. CDR3 bases: TGTGCCAGTAGTATAGCGGGAGATCGCACCGGGGAGCTGTTTTTT. Amino acids: CASSIAGDRTGELFF.

The CDR3 loop reads CASSLALGQGYGYTF. In DNA, the CDR3 is TGTGCCAGCAGCTTAGCCCTCGGACAGGGCTATGGCTACACCTTC. The chain links TRBV11-2 to TRBJ1-2; 8 positions agree with TRBD1. V dropped 1 base and J dropped 4; count of bases not matched to a gene: 5. From germline, CDR1 is SGHAT and CDR2 FQNNGV. The CDR3 consists of 15 residues. Full variable domain (missing parts from reference TRBV11-2 and TRBJ1-2): EAGVAQSPRYKIIEKRQSVAFWCNPISGHATLYWYQQILGQGPKLLIQFQNNGVVDDSQLPKDRFSAERLKGVDSTLKIQPAKLEDSAVYLCASSLALGQGYGYTFGSGTRLTVV.

V usage is TRBV5-1 and J usage is TRBJ2-1, with 10 bases identical to TRBD2. CDR1 is SGHRS and CDR2 is YFSETQ in the germline V gene. V shed 0 bases and J 5 bases; nucleotides not matched to a gene: 2. The CDR3 covers 15 residues. The chain's CDR3 is CASSLVGTSDNEQFF. Written as DNA, the CDR3 is TGCGCCAGCAGCTTGGTTGGGACTAGCGACAATGAGCAGTTCTTC.

The CDR3 nucleotides read TGTGCCAGCAGCTTAATCACCGGGACAGTTAGCTACGAGCAGTACTTC. As protein: CASSLITGTVSYEQYF. The chain uses TRBV7-7 and TRBJ2-7; 7 nucleotides line up with TRBD1. The CDR3 totals 16 residues. Germline V gene sequence: CDR1 SSHAT, CDR2 FNYEAQ (reference sequence). Trimming at V came to 2 bases and at J to 3 bases, leaving 10 bases not matched to a gene.

The CDR3 loop reads CASSSVLDSNSGNTIYF. The CDR3, as DNA: TGTGCCAGCAGCTCGGTCCTCGACAGCAACTCTGGAAACACCATATATTTT. The chain uses TRBV5-6 and TRBJ1-3; D may be TRBD1 (5 bases). The CDR3 is 17 amino acids. V dropped 3 bases and J dropped 0 bases, with 16 bases sitting between them. Germline assignment: CDR1 SGHDT and CDR2 YYEEEE.

The genes are TRBV4-3 and TRBJ1-2, with TRBD1 as a possible D gene (6 bases). V was clipped by 0 bases and J by 6 bases, with 14 bases between them. Germline loops: CDR1 LGHNA, CDR2 YSLEER. The CDR3 is 15 residues long. The CDR3 nucleotides are TGCGCCAGCAGCCAAGACTGGGTCAGGGGAGATGGCTACACCTTC. Its translation: CASSQDWVRGDGYTF.

This clone has a single count. V and J are TRBV7-8 and TRBJ1-1, with 12 bases lining up with TRBD1. The CDR3 is 17 amino acids. V shed 5 bases, J shed 0 bases, and the junction held 7 bases outside the gene matches. The V gene's germline CDR1 is SGHVS and CDR2 FQNEAQ. The CDR3: CASSLGGTGGVNTEAFF. CDR3 nucleotides: TGTGCCAGCAGCCTAGGGGGGACAGGGGGCGTGAACACTGAAGCTTTCTTT.